The sample holds many counts of the clone carrying this T cell receptor beta chain. Antigen specificity is unknown. The record originates from a study of T cell repertoires in cytomegalovirus infection. One entry per CDR3 protein, called by TCRdb with MiXCR from the reads. In the table there are just under 300,000 distinct CDR3 sequences, approximately 10% of which are singletons. The germline V gene has CDR1 SGDLS and CDR2 YYNGEE. The CDR3 length is 16 residues. The V and J ends lost 1 base and 4 bases, in that order; junction bases with no gene match: 8. Study-wide findings and caveats: Carriers of CMV and the relevant HLA type were discriminated by public TCR beta frequency. The ex vivo response was dominated by HLA-C-restricted CMV-specific TCR beta clonotypes.

The sequence was collected from a human donor in good health (CMV status not recorded). Some clones in this sample may be carry-over from other donors' samples. This sequence joins TRBV9 and TRBJ1-1; 9 bases agree with TRBD1. The sample comprised PBMCs. CDR3 sequence (DNA): TGTGCCAGCAGCGTACGGGACAGGGAGGGGGGCACTGAAGCTTTCTTT. It translates to CASSVRDREGGTEAFF. The full variable domain, with the rest looked up from reference TRBV9 and TRBJ1-1, is DSGVTQTPKHLITATGQRVTLRCSPRSGDLSVYWYQQSLDQGLQFLIQYYNGEERAKGNILERFSAQQFPDLHSELNLSSLELGDSALYFCASSVRDREGGTEAFFGQGTRLTVV.